The present T cell receptor (beta chain) was sequenced within a study of neurological immune-mediated disorders. Sequencing of 15-18 subjects in each run yielded over 180 million TCR-beta sequences. TCRdb used MiXCR to reprocess the 5' RACE reads, holding one entry per CDR3 protein. The sample has 44,000 or so distinct CDR3 sequences, about 6.9% seen once. V was pared by 6 bases and J by 6 bases, with 18 bases between. The germline gives CDR1 SNHLY, CDR2 FYNNEI. The CDR3 spans 15 residues. This clonotype was seen many times. The chain links TRBV2 to TRBJ2-1; tentative D call: TRBD2 (5 bases). The TCR comes from a woman aged 40 to 50 in good health. Sequences were obtained from CD4+ T cells from blood. The CDR3 nucleotides read TGTGCCAGCAGAGACGACTTGTGGACTGGCAATGAGCAGTTCTTC. This codes for CASRDDLWTGNEQFF. The whole variable domain, filled in from reference TRBV2 and TRBJ2-1, reads EPEVTQTPSHQVTQMGQEVILRCVPISNHLYFYWYRQILGQKVEFLVSFYNNEISEKSEIFDDQFSVERPDGSNFTLKIRSTKLEDSAMYFCASRDDLWTGNEQFFGPGTRLTVL.